Following are 27 T cell receptor beta chains from one sample sequenced in a study of human T cells and chemical hapten exposure. MiXCR, applied by TCRdb to the RACE reads, yields one record per CDR3 protein. This sample carries 65,000 to 90,000 distinct CDR3 sequences, approximately 7% of them seen once, and the ten largest clones take 1.3%. The time point: patch test 2, 6 weeks after DPC sensitization. Treatment described: therapeutic diphenylcyclopropenone sensitization with weekly scalp DPC. Sequencing was performed on whole blood, taken in connection with sensitization to the hapten diphenylcyclopropenone (DPC). The receptors come from a woman in her twenties or thirties with alopecia areata. Some clones in this sample may be carry-over from other donors' samples.

This clonotype was seen ten or more times. The chain uses TRBV5-1 and TRBJ1-1; tentatively, D is TRBD1 (5 bases). Per germline, CDR1 SGHRS and CDR2 YFSETQ. This CDR3 spans 13 amino acids. Trimming took off 4 bases at V and 2 bases at J, with 9 bases between the two ends. CDR3: CASSPGPNTEAFF. CDR3 bases: TGCGCCAGCAGCCCGGGGCCCAACACTGAAGCTTTCTTT.

This clonotype was detected ten times or more. The chain uses TRBV10-2 and TRBJ1-1; D is unclear. V shed 6 bases and J shed 0 bases, with 8 bases lying between them. The CDR3 is made up of 13 amino acids. Germline lookup yields CDR1 WSHSY and CDR2 SAAADI. CDR3: CASRRTLNTEAFF. The CDR3 region has the DNA TGCGCCAGCAGAAGGACCTTGAACACTGAAGCTTTCTTT.

This clonotype has a handful of counts. This chain joins TRBV7-2 and TRBJ1-6; D is uncertain. The CDR3 is 12 residues long. Germline V lookup: CDR1 SGHTA, CDR2 FQGNSA. Trimming took 0 bases from V and 9 from J, leaving 3 bases between them. CDR3 in DNA: TGTGCCAGCAGCTTAGCGGGTTCACCCCTCCACTTT. This gives the protein CASSLAGSPLHF. The full variable domain, in which reference TRBV7-2 and TRBJ1-6 provide the parts outside the CDR3, is GAGVSQSPSNKVTEKGKDVELRCDPISGHTALYWYRQSLGQGLEFLIYFQGNSAPDKSGLPSDRFSAERTGGSVSTLTIQRTQQEDSAVYLCASSLAGSPLHFGNGTRLTVT.

This clonotype was detected many times. The junction departs from germline at one end; a sequencing error may be responsible. The rearrangement links TRBV4-1 to TRBJ1-4, with 7 bases aligning to TRBD1. From germline, CDR1 is MGHRA and CDR2 YSYEKL. The CDR3 is 14 residues long. For the CDR3, the DNA is TGCGCCAGCAGCCAAACCCGGGACAGCCCCGCCGAGGTTTTT. It is translated as CASSQTRDSPAEVF.

For this clonotype: One end of the junction varies from germline; a read error may be responsible. The gene calls are TRBV2 and TRBJ1-1, with D hard to call. Germline-derived CDR1 and CDR2 are SNHLY and FYNNEI. There are 10 residues in the CDR3. The CDR3 spells CAGSLGEAFF. CDR3 DNA: TGTGCCGGCAGTTTGGGTGAAGCTTTCTTT.

In this sample, this clonotype turned up many times. This chain connects TRBV6-5 to TRBJ1-1; no firm D call. Germline values: CDR1 MNHEY, CDR2 SVGAGI. The CDR3 has 18 amino acids. The ends were cut back, 0 bases at V and 4 bases at J, with 21 bases in the middle. CDR3 amino acids: CASSYSIPGRVFRTEAFF. CDR3 in DNA: TGTGCCAGCAGTTACTCGATTCCTGGGAGAGTATTTCGCACTGAAGCTTTCTTT.

The V call is TRBV6-6, the J call TRBJ1-5; 8 bases are a match to TRBD1. Germline CDR1 reads MNHNY; CDR2 reads SVGAGI (reference sequence). The CDR3 loop spans 15 amino acids. V dropped 8 bases and J dropped 6; count of bases not matched to a gene: 12. The CDR3 DNA follows: TGTGCCAGCCGGCGCGACAGGGGAGGAAGTCAGCCCCAGCATTTT. Its protein product is CASRRDRGGSQPQHF.

The CDR3 here is CASSLGDTETQYF. DNA for the CDR3: TGTGCCAGCAGCTTGGGGGACACAGAGACCCAGTACTTC. The chain couples TRBV5-4 to TRBJ2-5; D may be TRBD1 (6 bases). V was cut by 0 bases and J by 4 bases, with 7 bases left in between. Germline V lookup: CDR1 SGHNT, CDR2 YYREEE (reference sequence). This CDR3 has 13 residues. The variable domain in full, with the rest retrieved from reference TRBV5-4 and TRBJ2-5, is ETGVTQSPTHLIKTRGQQVTLRCSSQSGHNTVSWYQQALGQGPQFIFQYYREEENGRGNFPPRFSGLQFPNYSSELNVNALELDDSALYLCASSLGDTETQYFGPGTRLLVL.

V gene TRBV6-1 combines with J gene TRBJ1-4; maybe TRBD1 (6 bases). The V gene lost 4 bases and the J gene lost 3 bases, with 9 bases spanning the gap. This CDR3 comprises 14 residues. CDR1 is MNHNS, CDR2 SASEGT, per germline. The CDR3 here is CASSVRTANEKLFF. In nucleotides, the CDR3 is TGTGCCAGCAGTGTCAGGACAGCTAATGAAAAACTGTTTTTT.

This clonotype was detected ten times or more. The chain uses TRBV18 and TRBJ1-1; D is perhaps TRBD1 (5 bases). Trimming stripped 1 base from V and 4 bases from J, with 19 bases between. The CDR3 has 17 residues. Germline CDR1 and CDR2: KGHSH and LQKENI. The CDR3 region is CASSPLPTQGYGTEAFF. As DNA, the CDR3 is TGTGCCAGCTCACCACTTCCCACCCAGGGTTATGGCACTGAAGCTTTCTTT.

The sample holds many counts of this clonotype. The V gene is TRBV29-1, the J gene TRBJ2-6, with TRBD1 as a possible D gene (5 bases). Trimming stripped 4 bases from V and 8 bases from J, with 27 bases between. The CDR3 is 18 residues long. Germline V gives CDR1 SQVTM, CDR2 ANQGSEA. CDR3 DNA sequence: TGCAGCGTTGCGACCGGATCTGGGTCCCTAAAGGGGACCAACGTCCTGACTTTC. It translates to CSVATGSGSLKGTNVLTF.

This clonotype has just a few counts. The rearrangement uses TRBV12-5 and TRBJ2-3, with 11 bases matching TRBD2. CDR1 is LGHNT, CDR2 FRNRAP, per germline. There are 17 residues in the CDR3. V lost 5 bases to trimming and J lost 1 base; unmatched junction nucleotides: 8. Written as DNA, the CDR3 is TGTGCTAGTGGTATTTCCCCGGGACTAGCGGGCACAGATACGCAGTATTTT. This sequence encodes CASGISPGLAGTDTQYF.

The chain is built from TRBV20-1 and TRBJ1-2, with D unclear. Looked up from germline, CDR1 is DFQATT and CDR2 is SNEGSKA (reference sequence). This CDR3 has 14 residues. Trimming removed 5 bases at V and 8 bases at J, with 21 bases between. The CDR3 region is CSAPRLGSIEGYTF. For the CDR3, the DNA is TGCAGTGCTCCCAGGCTGGGGAGTATAGAAGGCTACACCTTC.

This clonotype came up many times. The rearrangement uses TRBV5-1 and TRBJ2-7, with D possibly matching TRBD2 (5 bases). CDR3 length equals 15 residues. Trimming pared 0 bases from V and 4 bases from J, leaving 14 bases between. The V gene's germline CDR1 is SGHRS and CDR2 YFSETQ. The chain's CDR3 is CASSLEASEVYEQYF. The DNA for the CDR3 is TGCGCCAGCAGCTTGGAGGCCTCGGAGGTGTACGAGCAGTACTTC.

At least ten counts were recorded for this clonotype. The V gene is TRBV2, the J gene TRBJ2-7; 8 positions match TRBD1. The V segment lost 8 bases and the J segment 3 bases; nucleotides outside the gene matches: 6. Per germline, CDR1 SNHLY and CDR2 FYNNEI. This CDR3 contains 13 residues. The CDR3 here is CASRRDRSYEQYF. The CDR3 nucleotides read TGTGCCAGCCGAAGGGACAGGAGCTACGAGCAGTACTTC.

At least ten counts were recorded for this clonotype. The J gene is TRBJ2-5, the V gene TRBV20-1; either TRBD1 or TRBD2 may fit D (7 bases each). CDR1 is DFQATT and CDR2 is SNEGSKA in the germline V gene (reference sequence). The CDR3 covers 19 residues. Between the trimmed V and J ends, which lost 5 bases and 0 bases, there was a span of 28 bases. The CDR3 sequence is CSAPPSGGALNMYQETQYF. In nucleotides, the CDR3 is TGCAGTGCTCCTCCATCAGGGGGGGCCCTTAATATGTACCAAGAGACCCAGTACTTC.

J is TRBJ2-5 and V is TRBV12-3 or TRBV12-4, with D uncertain. This CDR3 spans 12 amino acids. Between the trimmed V and J ends, which lost 8 bases and 4 bases, there was a span of 11 bases. The CDR3 sequence: CASSRRIETQYF. The DNA for the CDR3 is TGTGCCAGCTCTAGGCGGATAGAGACCCAGTACTTC.

Worth noting for this clonotype: Given a much more abundant clone one base away, this may be a read error. The genes are TRBV29-1 and TRBJ1-2; D gene uncertain. Germline V gene data show CDR1 as SQVTM and CDR2 as ANQGSEA. The CDR3 extends over 13 amino acids. The CDR3 here is CSVSSGTNYGYNF. The CDR3 DNA reads TGCAGCGTTTCCTCCGGAACTAACTATGGCTACAACTTC.

This clonotype was seen ten or more times. The V gene is TRBV5-1, the J gene TRBJ2-3, with 8 bases identical to TRBD1. This CDR3 comprises 14 residues. J gave up 6 bases and V 4 bases, and 7 bases lay outside the gene matches. CDR1 and CDR2 (germline): SGHRS, YFSETQ. The CDR3 nucleotides read TGCGCCAGCAGCCCTATGACAGGGGAGGATACGCAGTATTTT. Translating it yields CASSPMTGEDTQYF.

The chain has TRBV9 and TRBJ1-6; 8 nucleotides line up with TRBD1. Germline V gene sequence: CDR1 SGDLS, CDR2 YYNGEE. The CDR3 consists of 16 residues. Unmatched junction bases numbered 8, after V lost 0 bases and J lost 9 bases. The CDR3 DNA reads as TGTGCCAGCAGCGTAGGCCAGGGGGCGGCACCTTCACCCCTCCACTTT. It encodes CASSVGQGAAPSPLHF.

This clonotype was detected many times. The chain has TRBV20-1 and TRBJ1-5; 7 nucleotides agree with TRBD1. The J segment lost 0 bases and the V segment lost 6 bases, leaving 8 bases of the junction unmatched. The CDR3 runs 15 residues. Per germline, CDR1 DFQATT and CDR2 SNEGSKA (reference sequence). Here the CDR3 DNA reads TGCAGTGCCCGCCAGGGGGGATATAGCAATCAGCCCCAGCATTTT. Protein: CSARQGGYSNQPQHF.

This clonotype was detected many times. DNA for the CDR3: TGTGCCAGCAGCGTGAGCGGGACTAGCGCTGGAGAGACCCAGTACTTC. It yields the protein CASSVSGTSAGETQYF. The chain links TRBV9 to TRBJ2-5, with 10 bases lining up with TRBD2. Trimming cost V 2 bases and J 4 bases; bases outside gene matches: 8. The length of the CDR3 is 16 residues. The germline CDR1 and CDR2 sequences are SGDLS and YYNGEE. Combining the CDR3 with reference TRBV9 and TRBJ2-5 gives the whole variable domain DSGVTQTPKHLITATGQRVTLRCSPRSGDLSVYWYQQSLDQGLQFLIQYYNGEERAKGNILERFSAQQFPDLHSELNLSSLELGDSALYFCASSVSGTSAGETQYFGPGTRLLVL.

Note on this clonotype: The junction and the germline gene differ at one end; a read error may be behind it. V usage is TRBV7-3 and J usage is TRBJ2-3; TRBD2 matches 13 bases. The CDR3 length is 17 residues. Germline CDR1 reads SGHTA; CDR2 reads FQGTGA. DNA of the CDR3: TGTGCCATCAGCCCTGGGTTGACTAGCGGGGGGACCGATACGCAGTATTTT. Translating it yields CAISPGLTSGGTDTQYF. Supplemented by reference TRBV7-3 and TRBJ2-3, the full variable domain reads GAGVSQTPSNKVTEKGKYVELRCDPISGHTALYWYRQSLGQGPEFLIYFQGTGAADDSGLPNDRFFAVRPEGSVSTLKIQRTERGDSAVYLCAISPGLTSGGTDTQYFGPGTRLTVL.

The chain couples TRBV5-1 to TRBJ1-1, with D maybe TRBD1 (5 bases). Deletions cut 3 bases from V and 1 base from J, with 13 bases between. CDR1 is SGHRS and CDR2 is YFSETQ in the germline V gene. CDR3 size: 15 residues. DNA of the CDR3: TGCGCCAGCAGCTGGGGGTTGATGGCGAACACTGAAGCTTTCTTT. It encodes CASSWGLMANTEAFF.

This clonotype has more than one count but fewer than ten. One end of the junction does not line up with germline, which may come from a read error. The chain joins TRBV6-1 to TRBJ2-5; tentatively, D is TRBD1 (7 bases). CDR1 MNHNS and CDR2 SASEGT come from the germline V gene. The CDR3 contains 15 residues. The CDR3 protein is CANSEGHRGGETQYF. As DNA, the CDR3 is TGTGCCAACAGTGAAGGTCACAGGGGAGGAGAGACCCAGTACTTC.

This clonotype came up many times. V and J are TRBV7-9 and TRBJ1-6, with D possibly TRBD1 on 5 matching bases. Germline V gene lookup returns CDR1 SEHNR and CDR2 FQNEAQ (reference sequence). This CDR3 has 16 residues. Trimming cost V 5 bases and J 7 bases, with 18 bases left between them. The CDR3 sequence: CASSQNRGLLNSPLHF. The DNA for the CDR3 is TGTGCCAGCAGCCAGAACCGGGGCCTCCTCAATTCACCCCTCCACTTT.

The chain joins TRBV19 to TRBJ1-5; the D is unclear. The V gene's germline CDR1 is LNHDA and CDR2 SQIVND (reference sequence). V was shortened by 4 bases and J by 0 bases, with 13 bases between the two germline ends. The CDR3 runs 16 residues. CDR3 sequence (DNA): TGTGCCAGTAGTAGGACCCACGAACCTAGCAATCAGCCCCAGCATTTT. The encoded protein is CASSRTHEPSNQPQHF.